Following are 9 T cell receptor beta chains from one sample sequenced in a study of blood T cell repertoires in COVID-19. Profiling relied on immunoSEQ multiplex PCR, and the TCRdb table lists in-frame clones only, not all of them. Found here are about 440,000 clones, around nine tenths of them singletons; the top ten hold roughly 4%. The sequenced sample consisted of peripheral blood. The origin of the receptors is a woman aged 30 to 39 with acute or convalescent COVID-19.

The gene calls are TRBV4-1 and TRBJ2-3, with 9 positions matching TRBD1. The CDR3 extends over 16 amino acids. Germline V gene lookup returns CDR1 MGHRA and CDR2 YSYEKL. The junction had 7 bases not matched to a gene; V was cut back by 0 bases and J by 6 bases. CDR3 nucleotide sequence: TGCGCCAGCAGCCAAGAAGTAGGACAGGGGCACGATACGCAGTATTTT. As protein: CASSQEVGQGHDTQYF.

The V call is TRBV6-5, the J call TRBJ1-4; 7 bases line up with TRBD1. V dropped 6 bases and J dropped 0; count of bases not matched to a gene: 4. This CDR3 is built from 15 residues. Germline V gene lookup returns CDR1 MNHEY and CDR2 SVGAGI. CDR3 sequence (DNA): TGTGCCAGCAGCGGGACAGTTGCAACTAATGAAAAACTGTTTTTT. It codes for CASSGTVATNEKLFF.

This rearrangement joins TRBV19 to TRBJ2-7, with D perhaps matching TRBD1 (5 bases). The CDR3 contains 14 residues. V was cut by 5 bases and J by 5 bases, with 16 bases left in between. Germline CDR1 reads LNHDA; CDR2 reads SQIVND (reference sequence). CDR3 residues: CASSPLGLLHEQYF. The CDR3 region has the DNA TGTGCCAGTAGTCCCTTGGGGCTACTCCACGAGCAGTACTTC.

The chain links TRBV15 to TRBJ2-1, with TRBD2 matching 16 bases. The CDR3 has 16 residues. The V and J ends lost 11 bases and 13 bases, in that order; junction bases with no gene match: 17. Germline V lookup: CDR1 LNHNV, CDR2 YYDKDF (reference sequence). The CDR3 bases are TGTGCCTCCGGCGGGGTGGCCGGGACTAGCGGGGGGGTACAGTTCTTC. This encodes CASGGVAGTSGGVQFF.

This clone was recorded once. The rearrangement uses TRBV5-6 and TRBJ2-5; D may be TRBD2 (6 bases). With 6 bases removed from V and 5 bases from J, the gap between germline ends came to 23 bases. CDR1 SGHDT and CDR2 YYEEEE come from the germline V gene. The CDR3 has 16 amino acids. CDR3 DNA sequence: TGTGCCAGCATTCCTTACGGATCGGGGGTTGGCGAGACCCAGTACTTC. Translating it yields CASIPYGSGVGETQYF.

This chain links TRBV5-1 with TRBJ2-3; D gene uncertain. The CDR3 loop spans 14 amino acids. V gave up 2 bases and J gave up 2 bases, with 9 bases separating them. Germline V gene sequence: CDR1 SGHRS, CDR2 YFSETQ. In DNA form, the CDR3 reads TGCGCCAGCAGCTTTTCAATACTCACAGATACGCAGTATTTT. It codes for CASSFSILTDTQYF.

This sequence joins TRBV30 and TRBJ1-5, with TRBD1 identical over 11 bases. V was clipped by 5 bases and J by 5 bases; unmatched bases: 14. Germline V gene sequence: CDR1 GTSNPN, CDR2 SVGIG (reference sequence). The CDR3 spans 17 residues. CDR3 coding DNA: TGTGCCTGGGCTATTCTCACGGGACAGGGGGGTTATCAGCCCCAGCATTTT. This translates into CAWAILTGQGGYQPQHF.

V and J are TRBV9 and TRBJ2-7; TRBD2 agrees at 7 bases. CDR1 and CDR2 (germline): SGDLS, YYNGEE. The CDR3 loop spans 13 amino acids. J gave up 7 bases and V 0 bases, and 4 bases lay outside the gene matches. The CDR3 reads CASSVVHGGEQYF. The CDR3 nucleotides read TGTGCCAGCAGCGTAGTACACGGGGGGGAGCAGTACTTC.

This rearrangement joins TRBV21-1 to TRBJ2-6; TRBD1, the D gene given by the table, was not confirmed from the DNA. TRBV21-1 is labeled a pseudogene. The CDR3 has 22 amino acids. The CDR3: CASSKALRLPGQGSSGANVLTF. The CDR3 DNA is TGTGCCAGCAGCAAAGCGCTTCGGCTCCCGGGACAGGGGAGTTCTGGGGCCAACGTCCTGACTTTC.